This T cell receptor (beta chain) was obtained from a study of radiation and T cells in renal cell carcinoma. Time point defined: blood 4 weeks post-SBRT, at nephrectomy. Treatment given: 15 Gy SBRT to primary tumor, nephrectomy 4 weeks later. Here immunoSEQ multiplex PCR was the method, and the copy in TCRdb shows in-frame clones only, minus some. The top ten clones hold roughly 5.4% of a sample with around 78,000 clones, 70% to 90% of them seen once. This material consisted of blood, taken from a patient whose treatment included radiotherapy and nephrectomy. The source is a woman in her 70s with renal cell carcinoma.

This CDR3 is CASSLLRGAQETQYF. The CDR3 DNA is TGTGCCAGCAGCTTGCTACGGGGGGCGCAAGAGACCCAGTACTTC. The chain has TRBV5-4 and TRBJ2-5, with a possible D match to TRBD2 (7 bases). The CDR3 consists of 15 residues. Germline CDR1 is SGHNT and CDR2 is YYREEE (reference sequence). V was pared by 1 base and J by 2 bases, with 12 bases between.